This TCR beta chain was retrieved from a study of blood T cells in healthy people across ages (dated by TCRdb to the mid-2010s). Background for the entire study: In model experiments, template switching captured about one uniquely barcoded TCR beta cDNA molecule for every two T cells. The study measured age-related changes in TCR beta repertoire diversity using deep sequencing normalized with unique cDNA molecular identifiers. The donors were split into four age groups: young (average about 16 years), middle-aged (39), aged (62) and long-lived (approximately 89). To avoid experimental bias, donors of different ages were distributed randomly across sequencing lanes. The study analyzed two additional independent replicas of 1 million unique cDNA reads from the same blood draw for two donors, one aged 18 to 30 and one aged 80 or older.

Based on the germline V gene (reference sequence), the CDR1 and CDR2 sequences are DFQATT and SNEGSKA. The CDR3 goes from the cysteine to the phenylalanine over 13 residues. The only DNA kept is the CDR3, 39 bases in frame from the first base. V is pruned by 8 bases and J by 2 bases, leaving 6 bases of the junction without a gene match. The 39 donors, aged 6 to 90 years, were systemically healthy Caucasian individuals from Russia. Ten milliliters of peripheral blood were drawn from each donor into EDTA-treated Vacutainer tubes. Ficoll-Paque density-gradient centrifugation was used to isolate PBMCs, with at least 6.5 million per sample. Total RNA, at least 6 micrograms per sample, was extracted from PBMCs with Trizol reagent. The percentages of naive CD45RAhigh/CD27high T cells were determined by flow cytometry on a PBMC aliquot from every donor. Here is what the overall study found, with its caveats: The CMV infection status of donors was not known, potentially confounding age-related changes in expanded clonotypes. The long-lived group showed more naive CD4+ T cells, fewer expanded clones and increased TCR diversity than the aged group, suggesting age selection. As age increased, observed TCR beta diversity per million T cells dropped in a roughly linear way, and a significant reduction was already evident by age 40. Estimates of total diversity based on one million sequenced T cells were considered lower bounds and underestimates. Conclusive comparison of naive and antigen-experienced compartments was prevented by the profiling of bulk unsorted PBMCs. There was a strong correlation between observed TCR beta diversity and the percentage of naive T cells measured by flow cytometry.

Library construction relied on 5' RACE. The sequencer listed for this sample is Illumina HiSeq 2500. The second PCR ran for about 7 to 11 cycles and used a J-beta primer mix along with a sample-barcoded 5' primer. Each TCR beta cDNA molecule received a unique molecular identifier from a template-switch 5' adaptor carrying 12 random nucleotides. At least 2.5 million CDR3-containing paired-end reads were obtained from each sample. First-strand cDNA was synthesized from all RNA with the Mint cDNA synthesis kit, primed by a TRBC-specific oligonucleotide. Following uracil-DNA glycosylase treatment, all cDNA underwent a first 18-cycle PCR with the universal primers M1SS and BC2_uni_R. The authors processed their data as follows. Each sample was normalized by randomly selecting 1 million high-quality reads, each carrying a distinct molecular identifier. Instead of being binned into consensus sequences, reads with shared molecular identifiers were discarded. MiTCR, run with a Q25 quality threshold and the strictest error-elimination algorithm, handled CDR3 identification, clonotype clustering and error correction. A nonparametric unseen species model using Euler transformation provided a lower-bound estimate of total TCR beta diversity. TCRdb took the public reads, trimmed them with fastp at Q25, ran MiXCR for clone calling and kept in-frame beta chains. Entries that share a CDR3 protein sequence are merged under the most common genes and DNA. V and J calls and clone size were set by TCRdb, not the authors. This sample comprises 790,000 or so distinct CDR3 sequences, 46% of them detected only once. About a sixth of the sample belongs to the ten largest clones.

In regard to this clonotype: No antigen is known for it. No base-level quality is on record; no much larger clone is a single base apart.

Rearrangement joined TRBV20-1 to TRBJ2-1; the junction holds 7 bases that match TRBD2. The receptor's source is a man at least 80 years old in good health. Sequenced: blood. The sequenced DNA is TGCAGTCCTCAGCGGGATGCCTACAATGAGCAGTTCTTC. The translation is CSPQRDAYNEQFF.